This T cell receptor (beta chain) came from a study of graft-versus-host responses after intestinal transplantation (dated by TCRdb to 2020 to 2023). At the level of the whole study: The transplants that recipients received were multivisceral, liver-intestinal, or isolated intestinal. Every recipient was given anti-thymocyte globulin induction, then maintenance tacrolimus and steroids for around three years. Bulk TCR-beta CDR3 sequencing was used to track graft-versus-host and host-versus-graft alloreactive T cell clones in the graft, circulation and bone marrow after intestinal transplantation. Alloreactive clones were identified by sequencing pre-transplant mixed lymphocyte reaction products and comparing these products with unstimulated pre-transplant donor and recipient T cells. A cohort of fewer than 25 intestinal transplant recipients, including one retransplant, was enrolled, and 3 patients lacking pretransplant specimens were excluded. Donor T cell macrochimerism was defined as a peak of at least 4% donor T cells among recipient peripheral blood mononuclear cells. Instead of going to the commercial service, samples from a few later patients were sequenced in-house on an Illumina MiSeq and processed with MiXCR. The paper's findings and limits, for the study overall: Conclusions were limited by the relatively low number and heterogeneity of intestinal transplant patients. High GvH to HvG T cell clonal ratios were observed in the allografts of patients with donor T cell macrochimerism. GvH clones were detected in recipient bone marrow, and some appeared earlier in ileal mucosa or blood, consistent with an intestinal mucosal origin. Early after transplant, peak levels of circulating GvH clones were associated with declines in HvG clones.

In the first month after transplant, blood samples were collected up to 4 times, and after that at least monthly when available. Libraries were constructed by the immunoSEQ multiplex PCR assay. For most patients, genomic DNA was subjected to high-throughput TCR-beta CDR3 sequencing by Adaptive Biotechnologies. Under the source paper's analysis protocol: Adaptive's ImmunoSEQ software supplied the TCR sequencing data for around 19 patients, while MiXCR and VDJtools were used to process three other patients. CDR3 nucleotide sequences shared between donor and recipient were removed because the origin of such sequences could not be assigned. Alloreactive clones required at least 2-fold expansion over unstimulated cells and minimum CFSE-low frequency of 0.002% (template counts) or 0.001% (read counts). Clones detected in sequenced pre-transplant spleen, lymph node, or MLR CFSE-low populations of the donor or recipient were defined as mappable. The cumulative frequency of alloreactive clones was calculated as a percentage of all sequences, weighted by copy number. What TCRdb holds here is the immuneACCESS table cut down to in-frame rearrangements. Part of the clones is not present; checked against another copy, under half of the missing clones reflect an unresolved V gene, and the others are unexplained. The V and J calls and clone size are taken from that table; D and trimming were inferred from the DNA. The sample table shows about 38,000 clones, and roughly 87% are seen once. The ten largest clones add up to 3.5% to 4.5% of the sample.

Remarks on this clone: Its antigen is still unknown. No base-level quality is on record; no much larger clone is a single base apart.

Source: PBMCs, taken 1070 days after transplant. The clonotype comes from a human patient who received an intestinal transplant, so some T cells may come from the graft donor.

The nucleotides read TGTGCCAGCAGTTTAATGGGACAGGGAGATTCGAAACTGTTTTTT. Its protein reads: CASSLMGQGDSKLFF. The chain joins TRBV28 to TRBJ1-4, with 9 middle bases fitting TRBD1. Trimming accounts for 2 bases at V and 11 bases at J, while the number of junction bases matched to no gene is 9. From cysteine to phenylalanine, the CDR3 is 15 amino acids long. The kept DNA is CDR3 alone, 45 bases in frame from the first base. CDR1 and CDR2 are read off the germline V gene as MDHEN and SYDVKM.